This T cell receptor (beta chain) originates from a study of blood T cell repertoires in COVID-19. The V and J ends lost 4 bases and 6 bases respectively, with 11 bases between them. Germline CDR1 reads SGDLS; CDR2 reads YYNGEE. CDR3 length equals 14 residues. Original analysis: Reference gene primer amplification in the assay estimated nucleated cell counts. Assay: immunoSEQ multiplex PCR; the TCRdb copy retains only in-frame clones and omits some. That table supplies the V and J calls and clone size; D and trimming were determined from the DNA. The table lists under 200,000 clones, roughly four fifths of them singletons.

The clonotype originates from a man aged 45-65 years who had recovered from COVID-19. The rearrangement links TRBV9 to TRBJ1-6, with D uncertain. Sequenced material: PBMCs or T cells enriched from blood (not recorded which). The CDR3 coding sequence is TGTGCCAGCAGCCCCCGACTGATTAATTCACCCCTCCACTTT. This gives the protein CASSPRLINSPLHF.